Listed below are T cell receptor beta chains from one sample, sequenced in a study of post-analysis software for immune sequencing data. TCRdb analysed the PCR reads with MiXCR anew, one entry per CDR3 protein. This sample has some 370,000 distinct CDR3 sequences, with around a third found just once. The specimen was blood. These TCRs come from a girl aged 5-17 years with multiple sclerosis. CDR3s include the opening cysteine and the closing phenylalanine or tryptophan. The D gene is left open where the match is weak. A row's size may be missing; if present it is once, few, many or a size class.

v_call: TRBV18
d_call: .
j_call: TRBJ2-7
clone_size: .
cdr3_aa: CASSPTNYYERYF
cdr3_nt: TGTGCCAGCTCACCAACAAACTACTACGAGCGGTACTTC

v_call: TRBV6-5
d_call: TRBD1
j_call: TRBJ2-6
clone_size: .
cdr3_aa: CASSSQLRGSGANVLTF
cdr3_nt: TGTGCCAGCAGTTCACAACTCAGGGGGTCTGGGGCCAACGTCCTGACTTTC

v_call: TRBV7-9
d_call: .
j_call: TRBJ2-5
clone_size: .
cdr3_aa: CASEQPGNQETQYF
cdr3_nt: TGTGCCAGCGAACAACCGGGGAATCAAGAGACCCAGTACTTC

v_call: TRBV20-1
d_call: .
j_call: TRBJ2-7
clone_size: many
cdr3_aa: CSAIYRVDEQYF
cdr3_nt: TGCAGTGCTATTTACAGGGTTGACGAGCAGTACTTC

v_call: TRBV7-2
d_call: TRBD2
j_call: TRBJ2-1
clone_size: .
cdr3_aa: CASSAYSGTINEQFF
cdr3_nt: TGTGCCAGCAGCGCGTACTCCGGGACTATCAATGAGCAGTTCTTC

v_call: TRBV4-3
d_call: .
j_call: TRBJ1-2
clone_size: .
cdr3_aa: CASSQDLGQFESGYTF
cdr3_nt: TGCGCCAGCAGCCAAGACCTCGGACAGTTTGAATCTGGCTACACCTTC

v_call: TRBV12-3/TRBV12-4
d_call: .
j_call: TRBJ2-3
clone_size: few
cdr3_aa: CASSLQPGITDTQYF
cdr3_nt: TGTGCCAGCAGTTTACAACCCGGAATTACAGATACGCAGTATTTT

v_call: TRBV6-5
d_call: .
j_call: TRBJ2-7
clone_size: few
cdr3_aa: CASSLQVGTYEQYF
cdr3_nt: TGTGCCAGCAGTTTACAGGTGGGGACATACGAGCAGTACTTC

v_call: TRBV29-1
d_call: .
j_call: TRBJ2-1
clone_size: few
cdr3_aa: CSVDLSEQFF
cdr3_nt: TGCAGCGTTGACCTGAGTGAGCAGTTCTTC

v_call: TRBV20-1
d_call: TRBD1
j_call: TRBJ1-1
clone_size: .
cdr3_aa: CSARGGDRGVEAFF
cdr3_nt: TGCAGTGCTAGAGGGGGTGACAGGGGGGTTGAAGCTTTCTTT

v_call: TRBV5-6
d_call: TRBD2
j_call: TRBJ2-3
clone_size: few
cdr3_aa: CASSLRLAGYTDTQYF
cdr3_nt: TGTGCCAGCAGCTTACGACTAGCGGGCTACACAGATACGCAGTATTTT

v_call: TRBV12-3/TRBV12-4
d_call: .
j_call: TRBJ2-7
clone_size: .
cdr3_aa: CASSSRTVSYEQYF
cdr3_nt: TGTGCCAGCAGCAGTAGGACAGTCTCCTACGAGCAGTACTTC

v_call: TRBV20-1
d_call: .
j_call: TRBJ2-1
clone_size: few
cdr3_aa: CSARDIAPGRYQETQFF
cdr3_nt: TGCAGTGCTAGAGATATAGCGCCGGGGAGGTACCAAGAGACCCAGTTCTTC

v_call: TRBV6-2/TRBV6-3
d_call: TRBD1
j_call: TRBJ2-1
clone_size: few
cdr3_aa: CASSSYTGTGVNEQFF
cdr3_nt: TGTGCCAGCAGTTCCTACACCGGGACAGGGGTCAATGAGCAGTTCTTC

v_call: TRBV4-3
d_call: .
j_call: TRBJ2-2
clone_size: .
cdr3_aa: CASSSKSFFANTGELFF
cdr3_nt: TGCGCCAGCAGCTCCAAGAGCTTTTTCGCGAACACCGGGGAGCTGTTTTTT

v_call: TRBV4-1
d_call: TRBD1
j_call: TRBJ1-1
clone_size: .
cdr3_aa: CASSQGDRGYTEAFF
cdr3_nt: TGCGCCAGCAGCCAAGGGGACAGGGGATACACTGAAGCTTTCTTT

v_call: TRBV12-3/TRBV12-4
d_call: .
j_call: TRBJ1-6
clone_size: few
cdr3_aa: CASSPESSYNSPLHF
cdr3_nt: TGTGCCAGCAGTCCTGAAAGCTCCTATAATTCACCCCTCCACTTT

v_call: TRBV5-5
d_call: TRBD1
j_call: TRBJ2-3
clone_size: .
cdr3_aa: CASSLGDRLSTDTQYF
cdr3_nt: TGTGCCAGCAGCTTGGGGGACAGATTATCCACAGATACGCAGTATTTT

v_call: TRBV7-9
d_call: .
j_call: TRBJ2-7
clone_size: .
cdr3_aa: CASSFTASYEQYF
cdr3_nt: TGTGCCAGCAGTTTTACGGCCTCCTACGAGCAGTACTTC

v_call: TRBV7-3
d_call: .
j_call: TRBJ2-3
clone_size: .
cdr3_aa: CASSLRSSGDTQYF
cdr3_nt: TGTGCCAGCAGCTTACGGAGTTCCGGGGATACGCAGTATTTT

v_call: TRBV6-6
d_call: .
j_call: TRBJ2-7
clone_size: .
cdr3_aa: CASSYFSGITYEQYF
cdr3_nt: TGTGCCAGCAGTTACTTTTCCGGAATAACCTACGAGCAGTACTTC

v_call: TRBV7-9
d_call: .
j_call: TRBJ2-1
clone_size: few
cdr3_aa: CASSPAGNEQFF
cdr3_nt: TGTGCCAGCAGCCCCGCGGGCAATGAGCAGTTCTTC

v_call: TRBV4-1
d_call: TRBD2
j_call: TRBJ2-5
clone_size: once
cdr3_aa: CASSDLAGLQETRYF
cdr3_nt: TGCGCCAGCAGCGATCTAGCGGGGCTCCAAGAGACCCGGTACTTC

v_call: TRBV10-3
d_call: .
j_call: TRBJ2-7
clone_size: few
cdr3_aa: CAISAPQAGSSYEQYF
cdr3_nt: TGTGCCATCAGTGCCCCACAGGCCGGAAGCTCCTACGAGCAGTACTTC

v_call: TRBV27
d_call: TRBD1
j_call: TRBJ1-3
clone_size: .
cdr3_aa: CASSSHRGRGNTIYF
cdr3_nt: TGTGCCAGCAGTTCCCACAGGGGCCGTGGAAACACCATATATTTT

v_call: TRBV6-6
d_call: TRBD1
j_call: TRBJ1-2
clone_size: few
cdr3_aa: CASSYPGTVGDYGYTF
cdr3_nt: TGTGCCAGCAGTTACCCCGGGACAGTGGGAGACTATGGCTACACCTTC